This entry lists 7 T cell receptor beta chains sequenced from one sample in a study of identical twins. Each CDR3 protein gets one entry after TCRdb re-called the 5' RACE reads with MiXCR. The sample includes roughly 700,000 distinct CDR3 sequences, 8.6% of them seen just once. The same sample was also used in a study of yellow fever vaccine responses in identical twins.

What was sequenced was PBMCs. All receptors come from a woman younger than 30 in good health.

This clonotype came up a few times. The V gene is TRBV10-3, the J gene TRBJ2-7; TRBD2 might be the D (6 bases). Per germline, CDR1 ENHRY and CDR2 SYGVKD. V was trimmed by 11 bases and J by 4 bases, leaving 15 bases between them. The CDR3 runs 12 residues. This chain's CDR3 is CAVPGDKYEQYF. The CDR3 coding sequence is TGTGCCGTCCCGGGAGATAAATACGAGCAGTACTTC.

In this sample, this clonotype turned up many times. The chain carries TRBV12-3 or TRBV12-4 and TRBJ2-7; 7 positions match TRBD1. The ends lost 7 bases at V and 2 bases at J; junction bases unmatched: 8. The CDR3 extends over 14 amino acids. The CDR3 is CASKKPTGPYEQYF. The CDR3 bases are TGTGCCAGCAAAAAACCGACAGGGCCCTACGAGCAGTACTTC.

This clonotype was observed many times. CDR3 region: CASRLAGNNQPQHF. For the CDR3, the DNA is TGTGCCAGCAGGTTGGCGGGGAACAATCAGCCCCAGCATTTT. This chain joins TRBV6-2 or TRBV6-3 and TRBJ1-5; D is unclear. V lost 6 bases to trimming and J lost 3 bases, with 12 bases between them. This CDR3 comprises 14 residues. The germline V gene has CDR1 MNHEY and CDR2 SVGEGT.

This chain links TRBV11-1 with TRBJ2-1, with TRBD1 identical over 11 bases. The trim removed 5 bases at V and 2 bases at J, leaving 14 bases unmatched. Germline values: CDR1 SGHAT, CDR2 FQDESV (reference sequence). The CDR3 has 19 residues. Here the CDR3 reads CASSLGQGEKMKTYNEQFF. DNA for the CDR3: TGTGCCAGCAGCCTGGGACAGGGGGAAAAAATGAAAACCTACAATGAGCAGTTCTTC.

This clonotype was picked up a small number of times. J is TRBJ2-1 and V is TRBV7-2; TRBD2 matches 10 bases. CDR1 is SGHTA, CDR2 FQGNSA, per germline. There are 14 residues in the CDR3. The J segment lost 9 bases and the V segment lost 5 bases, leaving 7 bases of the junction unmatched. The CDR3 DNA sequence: TGTGCCAGCAGCCCTGGACTAGCGGCTGGTGAGCAGTTCTTC. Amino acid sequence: CASSPGLAAGEQFF.

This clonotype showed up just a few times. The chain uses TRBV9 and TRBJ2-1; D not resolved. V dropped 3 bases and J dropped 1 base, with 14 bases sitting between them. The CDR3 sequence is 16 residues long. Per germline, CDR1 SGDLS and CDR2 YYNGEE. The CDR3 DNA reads TGTGCCAGCAGCGGCGGACCGGTAGTTTCCTACAATGAGCAGTTCTTC. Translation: CASSGGPVVSYNEQFF.

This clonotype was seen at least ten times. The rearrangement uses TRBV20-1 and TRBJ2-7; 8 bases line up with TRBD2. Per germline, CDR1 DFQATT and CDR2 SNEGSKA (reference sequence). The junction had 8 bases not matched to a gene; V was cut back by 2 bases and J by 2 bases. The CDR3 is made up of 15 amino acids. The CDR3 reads CSARYRTSPTYEQYF. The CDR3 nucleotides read TGCAGTGCTAGATATCGGACTAGCCCAACCTACGAGCAGTACTTC.